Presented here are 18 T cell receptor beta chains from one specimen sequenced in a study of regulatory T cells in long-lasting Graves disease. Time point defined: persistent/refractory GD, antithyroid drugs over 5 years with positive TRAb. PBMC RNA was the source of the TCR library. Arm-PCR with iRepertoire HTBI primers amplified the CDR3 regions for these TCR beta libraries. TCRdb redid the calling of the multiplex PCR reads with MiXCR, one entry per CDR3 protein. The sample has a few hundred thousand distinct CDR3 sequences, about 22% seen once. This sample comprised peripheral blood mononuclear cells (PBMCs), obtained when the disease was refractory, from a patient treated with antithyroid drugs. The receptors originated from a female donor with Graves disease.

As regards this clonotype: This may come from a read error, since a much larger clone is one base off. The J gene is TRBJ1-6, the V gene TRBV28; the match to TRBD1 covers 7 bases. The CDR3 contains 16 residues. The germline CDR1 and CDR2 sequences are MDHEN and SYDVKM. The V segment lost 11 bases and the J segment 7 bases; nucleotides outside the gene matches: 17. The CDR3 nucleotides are TGTGCCGGCTCATCGGACAGGACGCCGACCAATTCACCCCTCCACTTT. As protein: CAGSSDRTPTNSPLHF.

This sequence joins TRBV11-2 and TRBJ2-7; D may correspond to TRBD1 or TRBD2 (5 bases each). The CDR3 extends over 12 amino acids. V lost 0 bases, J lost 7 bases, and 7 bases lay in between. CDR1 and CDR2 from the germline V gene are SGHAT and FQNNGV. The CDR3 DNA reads TGTGCCAGCAGCTTAGATTGGGGGGAGCAGTACTTC. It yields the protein CASSLDWGEQYF.

CDR3 sequence (DNA): TGCAGTGCTGGCGATTCAGTCGTCTATGGCTACACCTTC. Protein: CSAGDSVVYGYTF. The chain combines TRBV20-1 with TRBJ1-2; D gene uncertain. The length of the CDR3 is 13 residues. Looked up from germline, CDR1 is DFQATT and CDR2 is SNEGSKA (reference sequence). Trimming removed 5 bases at V and 4 bases at J, with 14 bases between.

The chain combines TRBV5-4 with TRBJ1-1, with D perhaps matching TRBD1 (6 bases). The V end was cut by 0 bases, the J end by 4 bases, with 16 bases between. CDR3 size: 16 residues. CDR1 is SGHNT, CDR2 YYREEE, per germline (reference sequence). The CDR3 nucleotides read TGTGCCAGCAGCTTGGAGGGGGGGGCTATTCGCACTGAAGCTTTCTTT. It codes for CASSLEGGAIRTEAFF.

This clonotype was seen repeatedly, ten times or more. CDR3 sequence (DNA): TGTGCCAGCAGTTTTTTAGGTTGGAACACTGAAGCTTTCTTT. Protein: CASSFLGWNTEAFF. The V gene is TRBV12-3 or TRBV12-4, the J gene TRBJ1-1, with D uncertain. Trimming pared 3 bases from V and 1 base from J, leaving 9 bases between. The CDR3 has 14 amino acids.

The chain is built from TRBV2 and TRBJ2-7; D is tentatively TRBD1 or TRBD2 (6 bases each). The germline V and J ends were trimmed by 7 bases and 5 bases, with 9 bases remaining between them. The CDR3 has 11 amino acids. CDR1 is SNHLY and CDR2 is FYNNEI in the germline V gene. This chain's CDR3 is CASTGGNEQYF. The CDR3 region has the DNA TGTGCCAGCACCGGGGGCAACGAGCAGTACTTC.

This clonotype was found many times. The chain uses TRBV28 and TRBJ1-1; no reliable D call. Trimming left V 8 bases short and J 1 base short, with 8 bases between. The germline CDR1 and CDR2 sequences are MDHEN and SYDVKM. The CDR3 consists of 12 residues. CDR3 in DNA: TGTGCCAGCGCTGTTGGGAACACTGAAGCTTTCTTT. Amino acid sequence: CASAVGNTEAFF.

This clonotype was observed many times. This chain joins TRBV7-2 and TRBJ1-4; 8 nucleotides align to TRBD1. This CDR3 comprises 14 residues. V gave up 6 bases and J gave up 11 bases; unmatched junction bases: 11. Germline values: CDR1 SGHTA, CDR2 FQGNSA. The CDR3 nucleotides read TGTGCCAGCAGTTCCGGGACAGGCGGCGGGAAACTGTTTTTT. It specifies CASSSGTGGGKLFF.

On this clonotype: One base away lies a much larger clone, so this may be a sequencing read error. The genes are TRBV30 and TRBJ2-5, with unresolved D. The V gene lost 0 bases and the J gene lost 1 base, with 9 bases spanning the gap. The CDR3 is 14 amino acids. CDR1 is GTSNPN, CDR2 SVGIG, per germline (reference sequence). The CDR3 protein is CAWSVGWAQETQYF. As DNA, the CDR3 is TGTGCCTGGAGTGTAGGGTGGGCCCAAGAGACCCAGTACTTC.

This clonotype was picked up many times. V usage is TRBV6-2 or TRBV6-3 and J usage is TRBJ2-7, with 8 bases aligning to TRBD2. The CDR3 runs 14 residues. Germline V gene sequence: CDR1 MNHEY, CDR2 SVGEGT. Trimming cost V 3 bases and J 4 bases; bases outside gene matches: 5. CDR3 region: CASSYGTSLYEQYF. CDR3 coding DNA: TGTGCCAGCAGTTATGGGACTAGTCTGTACGAGCAGTACTTC.

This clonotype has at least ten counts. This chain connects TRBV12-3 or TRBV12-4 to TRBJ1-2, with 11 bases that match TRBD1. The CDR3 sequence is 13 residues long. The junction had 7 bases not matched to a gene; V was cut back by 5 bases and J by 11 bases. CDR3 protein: CASSETGQGAYTF. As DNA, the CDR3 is TGTGCCAGCAGTGAGACCGGACAGGGGGCTTACACCTTC.

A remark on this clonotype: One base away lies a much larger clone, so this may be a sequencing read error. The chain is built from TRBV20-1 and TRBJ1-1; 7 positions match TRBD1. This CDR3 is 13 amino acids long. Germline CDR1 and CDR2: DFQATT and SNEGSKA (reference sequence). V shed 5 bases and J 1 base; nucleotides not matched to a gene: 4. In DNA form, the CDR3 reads TGCAGTGCTGCGGGACAGAAGAACACTGAAGCTTTCTTT. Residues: CSAAGQKNTEAFF.

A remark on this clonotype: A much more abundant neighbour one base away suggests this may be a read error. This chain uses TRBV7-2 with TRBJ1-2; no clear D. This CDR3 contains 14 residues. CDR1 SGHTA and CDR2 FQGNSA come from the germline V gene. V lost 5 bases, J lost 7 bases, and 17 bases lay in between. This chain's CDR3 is CASSPSTWGVGYTF. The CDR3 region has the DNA TGTGCCAGCAGCCCGTCTACATGGGGTGTTGGCTACACCTTC.

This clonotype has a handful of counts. CDR3 loop: CASKLGDEQYF. DNA for the CDR3: TGCGCCAGCAAGCTCGGGGACGAGCAGTACTTC. The chain carries TRBV5-1 and TRBJ2-7, with a weak D call TRBD2 (5 bases). Looked up from germline, CDR1 is SGHRS and CDR2 is YFSETQ. Trimming stripped 6 bases from V and 5 bases from J, with 9 bases between. This CDR3 contains 11 residues.

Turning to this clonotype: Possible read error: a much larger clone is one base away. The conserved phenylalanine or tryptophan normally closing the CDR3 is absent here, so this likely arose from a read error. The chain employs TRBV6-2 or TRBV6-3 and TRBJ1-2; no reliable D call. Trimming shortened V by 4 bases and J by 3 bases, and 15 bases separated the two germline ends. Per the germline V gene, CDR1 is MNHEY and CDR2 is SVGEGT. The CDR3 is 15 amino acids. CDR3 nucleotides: TGTGCCAGCAGTTCAACCACCGGGATCGACTATGGCTACACCCTC. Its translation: CASSSTTGIDYGYTL.

The chain's CDR3 is CSAISGDTEAFF. The CDR3 DNA reads TGCAGTGCTATTTCAGGGGACACTGAAGCTTTCTTT. V and J are TRBV20-1 and TRBJ1-1, with TRBD1 as a possible D gene (6 bases). The CDR3 is 12 residues long. The V gene's germline CDR1 is DFQATT and CDR2 SNEGSKA (reference sequence). The V end lost 4 bases, the J end lost 3 bases, and 9 bases lay between the germline ends.

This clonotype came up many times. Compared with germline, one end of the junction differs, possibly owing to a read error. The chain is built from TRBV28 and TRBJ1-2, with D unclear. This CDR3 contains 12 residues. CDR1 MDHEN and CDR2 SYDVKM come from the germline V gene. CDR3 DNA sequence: TGTGCCAGCAGGCCCGGGCCCCAATCGTCAGTCTTC. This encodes CASRPGPQSSVF.

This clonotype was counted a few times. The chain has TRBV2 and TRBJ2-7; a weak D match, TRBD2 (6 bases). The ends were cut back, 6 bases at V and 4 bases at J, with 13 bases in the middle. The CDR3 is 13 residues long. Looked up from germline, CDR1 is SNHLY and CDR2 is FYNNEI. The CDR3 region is CASSLWAGYEQYF. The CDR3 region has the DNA TGTGCCAGCAGCCTCTGGGCGGGGTACGAGCAGTACTTC.